This TCR beta chain was sequenced for a study of T cell responses to AZD1222 COVID-19 vaccine. Study-level points and caveats: Regions 160-218 and 743-854 held dominance among vaccine-associated CD4 TCRs, which spanned spike. Possibly, clonal diversity was underestimated; donors were largely white British and included more females. Close to half of spike-specific TCRs reportedly recognize unmutated variant regions. After the peak T cell response, and only then, were repertoires sampled.

As for this clone: Its antigen is currently unknown.

TCRdb's table, derived via immunoSEQ multiplex PCR, lists solely in-frame clones and lacks some. The table lists roughly 150,000 clones, about 89% of them singletons. CDR3 length equals 13 residues. Germline assignment: CDR1 MNHEY and CDR2 SVGAGI. The V end was cut by 6 bases, the J end by 6 bases, with 12 bases between. The TCR originated in an adult who received the AZD1222 COVID-19 vaccine. This chain connects TRBV6-5 to TRBJ2-4; D unclear. Sample: peripheral blood, taken 28 days after the second AZD1222 dose. CDR3 residues: CASRNSASNIQYF. The CDR3 DNA follows: TGTGCCAGCAGAAACAGCGCATCAAACATTCAGTACTTC.